This TCR beta chain was retrieved from a study of response to subunit inactivated influenza vaccine (dated by TCRdb to 2016 to 2019). Regarding the research as a whole: To follow how T cells responded to a trivalent subunit inactivated influenza vaccine, the researchers relied on deep quantitative profiling of the T cell receptor repertoire.

Libraries were prepared through RT-PCR. Sequenced using an Illumina HiSeq 2500. TCRdb reprocessing: public reads trimmed at Q25 with fastp, clones called with MiXCR, in-frame beta chains kept. Identical CDR3 protein sequences are pooled into one entry, listed with their most common genes and DNA. Here the sample has roughly 500,000 distinct CDR3 sequences; more than 15% occur a single time. Approximately 3% of the sample is held by the ten biggest clonotypes. The CDR1 and CDR2 encoded by the germline V gene (reference sequence) are DFQATT and SNEGSKA. The CDR3 has 12 amino acids, counting the end cysteine and phenylalanine. Only the CDR3 DNA stays, 36 bases, in frame from base 1. V and J are truncated by 3 bases and 9 bases respectively, leaving an intervening sequence of 11 bases. On this clonotype: Its cognate antigen has yet to be identified. Base-call qualities are not available, and no considerably larger clone is one nucleotide away.

Study-wide conclusions, independent of this receptor: According to the authors, only a limited number of new T cells may be recruited by each seasonal influenza vaccination.

The sequenced sample was CD4+ T cells sorted from PBMCs, obtained around 25 months after vaccination. Recombination joined TRBV20-1 with TRBJ2-2; matching of 5 bases hints at TRBD2 as the D gene. The TCR comes from a man between 50 and 75 years old who received an inactivated influenza vaccine. Donor details come from another sample of the same person, matched by shared clones. The CDR3 here reads CSAREDYRELFF. In nucleotides, the sequence is TGCAGTGCTAGGGAAGACTACCGGGAGCTGTTTTTT.